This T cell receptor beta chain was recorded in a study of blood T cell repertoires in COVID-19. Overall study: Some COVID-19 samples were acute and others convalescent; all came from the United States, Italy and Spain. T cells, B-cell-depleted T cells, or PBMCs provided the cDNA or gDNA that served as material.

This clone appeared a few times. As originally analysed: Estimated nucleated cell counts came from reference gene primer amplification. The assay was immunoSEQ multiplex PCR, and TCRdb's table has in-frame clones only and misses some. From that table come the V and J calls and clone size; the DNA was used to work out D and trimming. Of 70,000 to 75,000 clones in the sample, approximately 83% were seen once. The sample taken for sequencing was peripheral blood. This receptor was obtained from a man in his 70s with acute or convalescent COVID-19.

For the CDR3, the DNA is TGTGCCAGCAGACCCCCTAGCGGGGAGTACGAGCAGTACTTC. Residues: CASRPPSGEYEQYF. The rearrangement uses TRBV7-2 and TRBJ2-7; TRBD2 aligns across 9 bases. V dropped 6 bases and J dropped 4; count of bases not matched to a gene: 7. Germline V CDR1 and CDR2: SGHTA, FQGNSA. CDR3 length: 14 amino acids.